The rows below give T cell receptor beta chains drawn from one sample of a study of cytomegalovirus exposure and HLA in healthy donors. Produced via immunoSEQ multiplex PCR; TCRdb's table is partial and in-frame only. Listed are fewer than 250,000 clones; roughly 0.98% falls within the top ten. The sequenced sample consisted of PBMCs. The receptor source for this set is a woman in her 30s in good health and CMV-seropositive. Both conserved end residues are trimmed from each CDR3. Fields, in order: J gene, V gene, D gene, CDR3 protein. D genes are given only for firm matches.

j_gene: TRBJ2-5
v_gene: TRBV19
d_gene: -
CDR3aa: ASSRLGRPQETQY

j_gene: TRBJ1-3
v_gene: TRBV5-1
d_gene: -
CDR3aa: ASSLGPGDSGNTIY

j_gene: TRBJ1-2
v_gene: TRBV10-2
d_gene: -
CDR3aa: ASSESGLYGYT

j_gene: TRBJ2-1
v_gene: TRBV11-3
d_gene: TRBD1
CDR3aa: ASSPDGGQGYNEQF

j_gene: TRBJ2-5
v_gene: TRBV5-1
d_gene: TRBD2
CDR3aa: ASSFGRTGTSRETQY

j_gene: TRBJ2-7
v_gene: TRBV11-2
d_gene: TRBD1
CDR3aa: ASSLGTGAIYEQY

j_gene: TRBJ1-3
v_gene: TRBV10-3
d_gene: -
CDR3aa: AIRDTSGNTIY

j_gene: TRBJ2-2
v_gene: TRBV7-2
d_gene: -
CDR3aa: ASSLVRANTGELF

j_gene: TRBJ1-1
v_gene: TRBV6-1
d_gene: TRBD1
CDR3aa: ASSEGGQGGTEAF

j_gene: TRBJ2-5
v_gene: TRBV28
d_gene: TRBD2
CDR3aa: ASSPLSLTSEQETQY

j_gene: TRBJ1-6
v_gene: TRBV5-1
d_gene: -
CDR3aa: ASSLSQGTQSPLH

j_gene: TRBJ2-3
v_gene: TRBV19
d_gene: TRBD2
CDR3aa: ANSTSGSSGDTQY

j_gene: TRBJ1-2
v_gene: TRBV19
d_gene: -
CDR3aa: ASIGLGGSRRGGYT

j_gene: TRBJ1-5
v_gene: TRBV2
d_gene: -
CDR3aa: ASSEPHTGFWDQPQH

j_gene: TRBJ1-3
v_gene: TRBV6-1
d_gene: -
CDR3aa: ASSAEQADTGNTIY

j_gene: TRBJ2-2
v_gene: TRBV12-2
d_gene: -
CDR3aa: ASRLAGQRGGDTGELF

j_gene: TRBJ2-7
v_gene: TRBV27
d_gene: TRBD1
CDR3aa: ASGDREADEQY

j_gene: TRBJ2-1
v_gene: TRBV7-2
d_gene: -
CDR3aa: ASSSESTYNEQF

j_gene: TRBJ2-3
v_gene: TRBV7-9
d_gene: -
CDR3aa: ASNKDRYTDTQY

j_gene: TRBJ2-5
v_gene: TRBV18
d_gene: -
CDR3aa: ASSLGTLETQY

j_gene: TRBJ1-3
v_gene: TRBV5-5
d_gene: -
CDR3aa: VSGDRRESGNTIY

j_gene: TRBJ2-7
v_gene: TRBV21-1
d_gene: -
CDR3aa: ASSKELTMPYEQY

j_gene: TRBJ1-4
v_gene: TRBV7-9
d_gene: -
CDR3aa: ASSLDGQPLANEKLF

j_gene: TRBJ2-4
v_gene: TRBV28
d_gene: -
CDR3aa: ASSTPAQGNIQY

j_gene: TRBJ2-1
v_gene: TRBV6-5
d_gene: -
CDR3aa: ASTRDKGNGGEQF

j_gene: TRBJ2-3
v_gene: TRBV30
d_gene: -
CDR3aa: AWSVRVAQY

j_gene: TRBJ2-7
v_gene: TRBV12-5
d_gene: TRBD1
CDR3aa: ASRAGQGFGEQY

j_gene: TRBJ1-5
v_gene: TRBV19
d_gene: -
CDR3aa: ASNLIDSYNQPQH

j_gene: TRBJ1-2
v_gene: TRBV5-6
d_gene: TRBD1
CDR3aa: ASTPGTDYNYGYT

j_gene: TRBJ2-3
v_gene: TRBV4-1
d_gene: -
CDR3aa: ASGTRRGAGPDTQY

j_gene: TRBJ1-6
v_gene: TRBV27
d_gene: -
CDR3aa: ASGQGNSPLH

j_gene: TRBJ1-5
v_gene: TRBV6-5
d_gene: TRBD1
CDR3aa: ASRVTQGAWQPQH

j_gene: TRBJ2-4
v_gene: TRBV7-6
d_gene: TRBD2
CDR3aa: ASSSPPTSGGLAKNIQY

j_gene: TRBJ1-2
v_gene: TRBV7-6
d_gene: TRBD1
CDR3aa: ASSLRVQGAADGYT

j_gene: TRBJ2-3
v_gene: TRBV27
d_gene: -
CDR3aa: ASSLASTDTQY

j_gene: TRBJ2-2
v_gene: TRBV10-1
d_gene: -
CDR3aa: ASSESQMNTGELF

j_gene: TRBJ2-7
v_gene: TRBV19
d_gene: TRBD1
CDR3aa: ASSMGRTGSYEQY

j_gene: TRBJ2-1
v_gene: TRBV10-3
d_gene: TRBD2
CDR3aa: AISERSGGGNEQF

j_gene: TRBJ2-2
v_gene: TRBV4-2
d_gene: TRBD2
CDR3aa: ASSQEPSGGYTGELF

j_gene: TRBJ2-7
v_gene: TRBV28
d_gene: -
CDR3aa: ASSLLGYEQY